Presented here are 4 T cell receptor beta chains from one specimen sequenced in a study of T-cell memory formation after mild COVID-19. TCRdb ran MiXCR on the 5' RACE reads and lists one entry per CDR3 protein. The sample holds fewer than 500,000 distinct CDR3 sequences, about 23% seen once. The sequencing input was PBMCs or a T cell subset sorted from them (not recorded which). These receptors were taken from an adult woman who had mild COVID-19 (a few samples of this study predate the infection). Cell type and time point are not known.

This chain uses TRBV20-1 with TRBJ2-5, with 8 bases aligning to TRBD2. Losses at the gene ends were 6 bases for V and 3 bases for J; bases not matched to a gene: 6. Germline V gene sequence: CDR1 DFQATT, CDR2 SNEGSKA (reference sequence). This CDR3 comprises 13 residues. CDR3: CSAHGGAKETQYF. The CDR3 DNA is TGCAGTGCCCACGGGGGGGCTAAAGAGACCCAGTACTTC.

This clonotype was detected a few times. The chain combines TRBV4-1 with TRBJ2-7; 10 bases line up with TRBD2. The V and J ends lost 2 bases and 0 bases, in that order; junction bases with no gene match: 1. The V gene's germline CDR1 is MGHRA and CDR2 YSYEKL. CDR3 length: 15 residues. Here the CDR3 reads CASSQPSGGSYEQYF. Written as DNA, the CDR3 is TGCGCCAGCAGCCAACCTAGCGGGGGCTCCTACGAGCAGTACTTC.

This clonotype has just a few counts. CDR3 bases: TGTGCCATCAGTGAGCCGGGAGCAGAAAACATTCAGTACTTC. Its translation is CAISEPGAENIQYF. The chain links TRBV10-3 to TRBJ2-4, with D possibly matching TRBD2 (6 bases). The CDR3 sequence is 14 residues long. Germline V lookup: CDR1 ENHRY, CDR2 SYGVKD. Trimming left V 2 bases short and J 5 bases short, with 10 bases between.

This chain uses TRBV20-1 with TRBJ2-5; TRBD1 agrees at 9 bases. V was pared by 2 bases and J by 5 bases, with 6 bases of the junction left unmatched. The CDR3 is made up of 14 amino acids. The germline V gene has CDR1 DFQATT and CDR2 SNEGSKA (reference sequence). For the CDR3, the DNA is TGCAGTGCTAGAAAACAGGGGGCGTCGGAGACCCAGTACTTC. This encodes CSARKQGASETQYF.